This T cell receptor beta chain was recovered during a study of CD8 T cells in Susac syndrome. Study-wide results and caveats: A handful of Susac-specific public clones appeared in CD8+ TEMRA repertoires, and about 16 in total CD8+ repertoires. The study recognized that the number of individuals in its TCR sequencing and HLA analysis was relatively small. Among people with Susac, CD8+ clonal expansion was greatest in TEMRA cells and active patients.

To note about this clonotype: Its antigen is as yet unknown.

With random hexamers, roughly 0.45 to 1 ug RNA was reverse transcribed. With immunoSEQ multiplex PCR, TCR beta CDR3 was amplified across 54 Vbeta and 13 Jbeta. TCRdb called the immunoSEQ multiplex PCR reads again in MiXCR, with one record for every CDR3 protein. The profile covers roughly 190,000 distinct CDR3 sequences, with around 95% appearing a single time and around 0.16% taken by the ten largest. This CDR3 has 14 amino acids. The chain combines TRBV21-1 with TRBJ2-6. TRBV21-1 has pseudogene status. The origin of this receptor is a human donor with Susac syndrome. Sequencing used CD8+ T cells from PBMCs. The CDR3 here is CASSKRIWANVLTF. In nucleotides, the CDR3 is TGTGCCAGCAGCAAGAGGATATGGGCCAACGTCCTGACTTTC.